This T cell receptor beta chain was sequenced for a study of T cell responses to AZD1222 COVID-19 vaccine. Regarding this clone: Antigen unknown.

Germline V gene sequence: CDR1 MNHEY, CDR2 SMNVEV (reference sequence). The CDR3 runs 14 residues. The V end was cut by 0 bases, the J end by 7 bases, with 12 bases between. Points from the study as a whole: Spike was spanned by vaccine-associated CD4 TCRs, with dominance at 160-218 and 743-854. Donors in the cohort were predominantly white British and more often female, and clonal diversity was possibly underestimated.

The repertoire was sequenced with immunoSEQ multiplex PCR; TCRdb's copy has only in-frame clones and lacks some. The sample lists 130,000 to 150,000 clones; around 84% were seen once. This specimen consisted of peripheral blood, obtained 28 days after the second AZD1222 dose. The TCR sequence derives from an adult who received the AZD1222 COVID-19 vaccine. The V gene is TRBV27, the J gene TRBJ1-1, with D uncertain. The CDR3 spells CASSLSIRAFEAFF. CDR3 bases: TGTGCCAGCAGTTTATCCATTAGGGCGTTTGAAGCTTTCTTT.